The 8 T cell receptor beta chains below were found in one sample sequenced in a study of T cell responses to AZD1222 COVID-19 vaccine. The table came from immunoSEQ multiplex PCR; TCRdb's copy has only in-frame clones and leaves some out. The repertoire includes some 130,000 clones, around four fifths of them detected once, and approximately 4% sits in the top ten. The specimen was peripheral blood, collected on day 0 of AZD1222 vaccination. These receptors all come from an adult in good health.

This clone was found a few times. The V call is TRBV4-1, the J call TRBJ2-1; 10 nucleotides align to TRBD1. With V trimmed by 0 bases and J by 5 bases, 10 bases remained unmatched. Germline V gene lookup returns CDR1 MGHRA and CDR2 YSYEKL. This CDR3 contains 18 residues. This CDR3 reads CASSQDNPRTGGNNEQFF. In DNA, the CDR3 is TGCGCCAGCAGCCAAGATAACCCCAGGACAGGGGGGAACAATGAGCAGTTCTTC.

This clone was seen a few times. The rearrangement uses TRBV30 and TRBJ1-3, with D perhaps matching TRBD1 (5 bases). The CDR3 totals 16 residues. The germline V gene has CDR1 GTSNPN and CDR2 SVGIG (reference sequence). V lost 3 bases to trimming and J lost 2 bases, with 17 bases between them. CDR3 sequence (DNA): TGTGCCTGGAGGGTCCTATTGAGGGGTCCTGGAAACACCATATATTTT. Its translation is CAWRVLLRGPGNTIYF.

The CDR3 DNA reads as TGTGCCAGCAGCGCAGGACAGACCTCTGGAAACACCATATATTTT. Its translation: CASSAGQTSGNTIYF. The rearrangement links TRBV9 to TRBJ1-3, with D tentatively TRBD1 (6 bases). This CDR3 comprises 15 residues. Germline V gives CDR1 SGDLS, CDR2 YYNGEE. V lost 3 bases, J lost 0 bases, and 10 bases lay in between.

This sequence joins TRBV28 and TRBJ1-1; perhaps TRBD1 as D (5 bases). The length of the CDR3 is 11 residues. Germline loops: CDR1 MDHEN, CDR2 SYDVKM. The V end lost 5 bases, the J end lost 7 bases, and 8 bases lay between the germline ends. As DNA, the CDR3 is TGTGCCAGCAGTAGGGGCCTTGAAGCTTTCTTT. Amino acids: CASSRGLEAFF. Looking up the rest from reference TRBV28 and TRBJ1-1 gives the full variable domain: DVKVTQSSRYLVKRTGEKVFLECVQDMDHENMFWYRQDPGLGLRLIYFSYDVKMKEKGDIPEGYSVSREKKERFSLILESASTNQTSMYLCASSRGLEAFFGQGTRLTVV.

The chain couples TRBV19 to TRBJ1-2, with D perhaps matching TRBD1 (5 bases). Trimming took 5 bases from V and 6 from J, leaving 13 bases between them. The CDR3 totals 13 residues. CDR1 is LNHDA and CDR2 is SQIVND in the germline V gene (reference sequence). The CDR3 sequence: CASSYRSGDGYTF. CDR3 in DNA: TGTGCCAGTAGTTACAGGTCCGGGGATGGCTACACCTTC. Complete variable domain (other parts from reference TRBV19 and TRBJ1-2): DGGITQSPKYLFRKEGQNVTLSCEQNLNHDAMYWYRQDPGQGLRLIYYSQIVNDFQKGDIAEGYSVSREKKESFPLTVTSAQKNPTAFYLCASSYRSGDGYTFGSGTRLTVV.

The V call is TRBV28, the J call TRBJ2-5; D is undetermined. The CDR3 has 13 amino acids. V was cut by 2 bases and J by 9 bases, with 13 bases left in between. Germline V lookup: CDR1 MDHEN, CDR2 SYDVKM. CDR3 sequence reads: CASSLLAMVAQYF. The CDR3 nucleotides are TGTGCCAGCAGTTTACTCGCCATGGTGGCCCAGTACTTC.

This rearrangement joins TRBV21-1 to TRBJ1-1. TRBV21-1 is annotated as a pseudogene. The CDR3 totals 13 residues. CDR3 sequence (DNA): TGTGCCAGCAGCAAAGGGTGTTACACTGAAGCTTTCTTT. This translates into CASSKGCYTEAFF.

The V and J genes are TRBV28 and TRBJ2-1; 8 bases map to TRBD2. Germline CDR1 and CDR2: MDHEN and SYDVKM. This CDR3 has 16 residues. V was pared by 1 base and J by 1 base, with 3 bases of the junction left unmatched. CDR3 loop: CASSLLRGGSYNEQFF. The CDR3 DNA is TGTGCCAGCAGTTTATTACGGGGGGGATCCTACAATGAGCAGTTCTTC.